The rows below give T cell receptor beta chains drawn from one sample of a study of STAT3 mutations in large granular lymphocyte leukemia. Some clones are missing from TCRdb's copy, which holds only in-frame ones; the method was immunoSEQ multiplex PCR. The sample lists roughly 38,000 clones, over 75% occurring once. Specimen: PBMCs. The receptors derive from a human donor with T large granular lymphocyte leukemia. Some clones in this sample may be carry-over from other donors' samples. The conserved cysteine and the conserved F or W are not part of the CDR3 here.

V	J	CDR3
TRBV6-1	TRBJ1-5	ASSLNMGPQH
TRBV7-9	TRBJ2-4	ASSLVPGAKNIQY
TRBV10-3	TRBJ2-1	AISGNGEQF
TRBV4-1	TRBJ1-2	ASSPETGWSGYT
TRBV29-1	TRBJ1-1	SVTGSPGGAF
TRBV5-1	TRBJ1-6	ASSLAGTVSPLH
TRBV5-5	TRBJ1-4	ASSEEGATNEKLF
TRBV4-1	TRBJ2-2	ASSQEERGVSGELF
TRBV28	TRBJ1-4	ASSPSATNEKLF
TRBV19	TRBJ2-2	ASSPNTGELF